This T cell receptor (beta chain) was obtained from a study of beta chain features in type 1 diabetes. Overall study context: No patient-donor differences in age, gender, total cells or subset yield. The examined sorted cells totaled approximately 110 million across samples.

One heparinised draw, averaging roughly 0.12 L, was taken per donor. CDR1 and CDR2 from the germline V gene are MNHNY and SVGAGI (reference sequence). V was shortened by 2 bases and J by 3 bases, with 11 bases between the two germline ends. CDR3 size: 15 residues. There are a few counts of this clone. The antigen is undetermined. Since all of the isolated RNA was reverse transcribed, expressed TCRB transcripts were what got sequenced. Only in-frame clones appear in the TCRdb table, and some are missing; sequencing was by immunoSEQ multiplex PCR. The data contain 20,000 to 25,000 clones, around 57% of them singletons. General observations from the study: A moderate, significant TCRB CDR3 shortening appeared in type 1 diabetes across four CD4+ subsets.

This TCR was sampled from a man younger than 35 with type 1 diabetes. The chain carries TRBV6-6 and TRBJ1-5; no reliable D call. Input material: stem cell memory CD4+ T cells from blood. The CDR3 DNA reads TGTGCCAGCAGTTACAATAGCGGGCCCAATCAGCCCCAGCATTTT. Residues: CASSYNSGPNQPQHF.